This paragraph reports one T cell receptor beta chain. V shed 6 bases, J shed 0 bases, and the junction held 6 bases outside the gene matches. Germline assignment: CDR1 KGHSH and CDR2 LQKENI. This CDR3 spans 16 amino acids. Authors' methods: For nucleated cells, counts were estimated from reference gene primer amplification. TCRdb keeps only in-frame clones here, not all; method: immunoSEQ multiplex PCR. The DNA was the basis for D and trimming; V, J and clone size are from that table. The sample lists 30,000 to 40,000 clones, approximately 84% seen once, with approximately 3.4% in the top ten. This sample is drawn from a study of blood T cell repertoires in COVID-19. For the study at large: From the United States, Italy and Spain came samples of acute and convalescent COVID-19. The analysed material was cDNA or gDNA that came from T cells, B-cell-depleted T cells, or PBMCs.

During active infection, Seattle patients enrolled and were then monitored through disease. The origin of this receptor is a man aged 65 to 85 with COVID-19, enrolled during active disease. Sequences were obtained from peripheral blood. The chain is built from TRBV18 and TRBJ2-2; 8 nucleotides align to TRBD1. CDR3 region: CASSYSGGSNTGELFF. DNA for the CDR3: TGTGCCAGCTCGTACTCAGGGGGCTCGAACACCGGGGAGCTGTTTTTT.